This T cell receptor beta chain was sequenced for a study of identifying expanded T cells in peripheral blood. In this sample, this clone turned up a few times. TCRdb's copy holds only in-frame clones and misses some; the assay was immunoSEQ multiplex PCR. This table holds 100,000 to 150,000 clones, around nine tenths found once. CDR1 is SGDLS, CDR2 YYNGEE, per germline. CDR3 length equals 13 residues. The V end was cut by 4 bases, the J end by 5 bases, with 13 bases between. What was sequenced was blood. The source is a person between 18 and 70 years old in good health. The rearrangement joins TRBV9 to TRBJ2-7, with D possibly being TRBD2 (5 bases). The chain's CDR3 is CASSNWGADEQYF. The CDR3 bases are TGTGCCAGCAGCAACTGGGGAGCCGACGAGCAGTACTTC.